Each of the 13 T cell receptor beta chains below was sequenced from the same sample in a study of ipilimumab plus nivolumab after autologous stem cell transplantation. Sequenced by immunoSEQ multiplex PCR; TCRdb stores in-frame clones only, minus some. The profile shows fewer than 30,000 clones, about 82% of them singletons. This material consisted of PBMCs, taken in a trial of ipilimumab plus nivolumab as post-transplant consolidation. The receptors were sampled from a male donor with diffuse large B-cell lymphoma.

The DNA of the CDR3 is TGCGCCAGCAGCCCAGATGCCCCGGACAGGGGAAGTAGCGATGAGCAGTTCTTC. It specifies CASSPDAPDRGSSDEQFF. V and J are TRBV4-1 and TRBJ2-1; 9 positions match TRBD1. The CDR3 contains 18 residues. CDR1 MGHRA and CDR2 YSYEKL come from the germline V gene. Unmatched junction bases numbered 18, after V lost 4 bases and J lost 8 bases.

A few counts support this clone. This chain uses TRBV20-1 with TRBJ1-4; no reliable D call. This CDR3 has 11 amino acids. Per the germline V gene, CDR1 is DFQATT and CDR2 is SNEGSKA (reference sequence). Trimming stripped 1 base from V and 8 bases from J, with 5 bases between. The CDR3 DNA reads TGCAGTGCTAGAGGGGTCGAAAAACTGTTTTTT. It specifies CSARGVEKLFF.

This clone was observed a single time. The chain recombines TRBV5-6 with TRBJ1-1; D ambiguous. The CDR3 loop spans 14 amino acids. Trimming removed 0 bases from V and 4 bases from J, with 10 bases in between. Germline lookup yields CDR1 SGHDT and CDR2 YYEEEE. CDR3 sequence reads: CASSLEGISTEAFF. As DNA, the CDR3 is TGTGCCAGCAGCTTGGAGGGTATTTCCACTGAAGCTTTCTTT.

V is TRBV29-1 and J is TRBJ1-5; D gene ambiguous. The CDR3 is 13 amino acids. From germline, CDR1 is SQVTM and CDR2 ANQGSEA. V lost 5 bases and J lost 0, with 8 bases in between. CDR3 sequence reads: CSVSSGSNQPQHF. CDR3 nucleotides: TGCAGCGTTTCGAGCGGTAGCAATCAGCCCCAGCATTTT.

This chain joins TRBV7-6 and TRBJ2-3; tentative D call: TRBD2 (5 bases). This CDR3 spans 16 amino acids. Germline CDR1 reads SGHVS; CDR2 reads FNYEAQ. V dropped 0 bases and J dropped 4 bases, with 14 bases sitting between them. The CDR3, as DNA: TGTGCCAGCAGCTTAGCTGGACTGCTGGCGGCAGATACGCAGTATTTT. Its translation is CASSLAGLLAADTQYF. Full variable domain (missing parts from reference TRBV7-6 and TRBJ2-3): GAGVSQSPRYKVTKRGQDVALRCDPISGHVSLYWYRQALGQGPEFLTYFNYEAQQDKSGLPNDRFSAERPEGSISTLTIQRTEQRDSAMYRCASSLAGLLAADTQYFGPGTRLTVL.

The chain has TRBV5-5 and TRBJ2-3; TRBD2 agrees at 7 bases. The CDR3 contains 16 residues. Unmatched junction bases numbered 5, after V lost 0 bases and J lost 1 base. Germline assignment: CDR1 SGHKS and CDR2 YYEKEE (reference sequence). CDR3: CASSLVPSGGTDTQYF. The CDR3 region has the DNA TGTGCCAGCAGCTTGGTACCCAGCGGGGGCACAGATACGCAGTATTTT.

V gene TRBV18 combines with J gene TRBJ2-1, with TRBD1 as a possible D gene (5 bases). This CDR3 comprises 17 residues. Deletions cut 6 bases from V and 8 bases from J, with 26 bases between. The germline CDR1 and CDR2 sequences are KGHSH and LQKENI. The CDR3 is CASSKNSPGIYADEQFF. For the CDR3, the DNA is TGTGCCAGCTCTAAAAACTCCCCAGGGATATATGCGGATGAGCAGTTCTTC. Using reference TRBV18 and TRBJ2-1 for the parts outside the CDR3, the full variable domain is NAGVMQNPRHLVRRRGQEARLRCSPMKGHSHVYWYRQLPEEGLKFMVYLQKENIIDESGMPKERFSAEFPKEGPSILRIQQVVRGDSAAYFCASSKNSPGIYADEQFFGPGTRLTVL.

V is TRBV11-2 and J is TRBJ1-6; TRBD1 aligns across 7 bases. The V segment lost 6 bases and the J segment 8 bases; nucleotides outside the gene matches: 7. The germline gives CDR1 SGHAT, CDR2 FQNNGV. The CDR3 sequence is 14 residues long. The CDR3 loop reads CASRGGTAYSPLHF. CDR3 nucleotide sequence: TGTGCCAGCAGGGGGGGGACAGCCTATTCACCCCTCCACTTT.

This chain links TRBV30 with TRBJ1-1, with a tentative D call TRBD1 (5 bases). The CDR3 spans 15 residues. Looked up from germline, CDR1 is GTSNPN and CDR2 is SVGIG (reference sequence). Trimming pared 2 bases from V and 6 bases from J, leaving 19 bases between. CDR3 loop: CAWSRGRGRGAEAFF. The CDR3, as DNA: TGTGCCTGGAGTAGGGGACGAGGGCGAGGGGCTGAAGCTTTCTTT.

V usage is TRBV18 and J usage is TRBJ1-3; possibly TRBD1 for D (5 bases). Germline V CDR1 and CDR2: KGHSH, LQKENI. This CDR3 is 15 amino acids long. The V and J ends lost 3 bases and 1 base respectively, with 10 bases between them. The CDR3 nucleotides are TGTGCCAGCTCACCGGGGCTCCCGTCTGGAAACACCATATATTTT. Its translation is CASSPGLPSGNTIYF.

This chain connects TRBV4-1 to TRBJ2-3, with 8 nucleotides matching TRBD1. Trimming removed 4 bases from V and 3 bases from J; junction bases left unmatched: 9. Germline CDR1 reads MGHRA; CDR2 reads YSYEKL. The CDR3 sequence is 16 residues long. CDR3 nucleotides: TGCGCCAGCAGCCCACCCGACAGGGGTGGTACAGATACGCAGTATTTT. Residues: CASSPPDRGGTDTQYF.

J is TRBJ1-6 and V is TRBV12-5, with D perhaps matching TRBD1 (6 bases). CDR1 LGHNT and CDR2 FRNRAP come from the germline V gene. This CDR3 comprises 14 residues. Trimming stripped 7 bases from V and 9 bases from J, with 16 bases between. The chain's CDR3 is CASAGARWVSPLHF. The CDR3 DNA is TGTGCTAGTGCAGGGGCTCGGTGGGTTTCACCCCTCCACTTT.

The chain joins TRBV15 to TRBJ2-4; weak D call: TRBD2 (6 bases). V was pared by 0 bases and J by 7 bases, with 13 bases between. Germline CDR1 and CDR2: LNHNV and YYDKDF (reference sequence). There are 15 residues in the CDR3. CDR3 region: CATSRDGGAGNIQYF. The CDR3 DNA reads as TGTGCCACCAGCAGAGATGGAGGGGCCGGGAACATTCAGTACTTC.